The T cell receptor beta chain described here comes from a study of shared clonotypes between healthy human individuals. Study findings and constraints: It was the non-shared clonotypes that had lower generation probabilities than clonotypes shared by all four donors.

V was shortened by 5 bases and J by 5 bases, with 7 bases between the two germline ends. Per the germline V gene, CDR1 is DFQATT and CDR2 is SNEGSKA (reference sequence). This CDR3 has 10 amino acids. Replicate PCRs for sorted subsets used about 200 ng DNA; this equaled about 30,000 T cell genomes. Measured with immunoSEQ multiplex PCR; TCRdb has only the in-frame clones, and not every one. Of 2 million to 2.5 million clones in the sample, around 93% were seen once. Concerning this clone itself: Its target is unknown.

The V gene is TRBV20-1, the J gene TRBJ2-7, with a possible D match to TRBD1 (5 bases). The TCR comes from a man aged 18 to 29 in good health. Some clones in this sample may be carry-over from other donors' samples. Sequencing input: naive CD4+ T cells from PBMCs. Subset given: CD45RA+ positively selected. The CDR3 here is CSAQQDEQYF. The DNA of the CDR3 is TGCAGTGCTCAACAGGACGAGCAGTACTTC.